This TCR beta chain is from a study of cytomegalovirus exposure and HLA in healthy donors. On this clone itself: A junction end diverges from the germline sequence, so it may reflect a read error.

Primers included in the PCR were 60 Vbeta and 13 Jbeta primers. TCRdb's copy holds only in-frame clones and misses some; the assay was immunoSEQ multiplex PCR. The sample has 97,000 or so clones; roughly 85% are singletons. Per the germline V gene, CDR1 is GTSNPN and CDR2 is SVGIG (reference sequence). The CDR3 has 12 residues. The sequenced material came from PBMCs. This TCR was recovered from a middle-aged man in good health and CMV-seronegative. The rearrangement uses TRBV30 and TRBJ2-6, with D possibly matching TRBD2 (5 bases). This CDR3 is CALFGEANVLTF. The CDR3 nucleotides are TGCGCTTTATTCGGGGAGGCCAACGTCCTGACTTTC.